This TCR beta chain is drawn from a study of T cell responses to AZD1222 COVID-19 vaccine. Study information: Researchers grouped second doses given at about 4 or about 12 weeks into one pool.

In regard to this clone: Its antigen is currently unknown.

The CDR3 extends over 13 amino acids. Germline V gene sequence: CDR1 LGHDT, CDR2 YNNKEL (reference sequence). V lost 4 bases to trimming and J lost 5 bases; unmatched junction nucleotides: 1. Repertoires were generated with immunoSEQ multiplex PCR, while TCRdb's copy carries only in-frame clones and drops some. The data show around 120,000 clones, over 75% seen once. The study, taken as a whole, reports: Spike-wide vaccine-associated CD4 TCRs dominated at 160-218 and 743-854.

The sequenced sample was peripheral blood, obtained on day 0 of AZD1222 vaccination. This sequence originates from an adult in good health. The V call is TRBV3-1 (or the pseudogene TRBV3-2), the J call TRBJ1-1; 10 positions match TRBD1. CDR3 loop: CASSRTGGTEAFF. The CDR3, as DNA: TGTGCCAGCAGCCGGACAGGGGGGACTGAAGCTTTCTTT.